Included here is one T cell receptor (beta chain) sequence, with context. Per the authors' pipeline: Nucleated cell number was recorded as an estimate derived from reference gene primer amplification. TCRdb's table, derived via immunoSEQ multiplex PCR, lists solely in-frame clones and lacks some. That table supplies the V and J calls and clone size; D and trimming were determined from the DNA. The table includes about 12,000 clones, about 80% detected once. Germline-derived CDR1 and CDR2 are LGHNA and YNFKEQ. The CDR3 is made up of 17 amino acids. V gave up 4 bases and J gave up 0 bases, with 18 bases separating them. This specimen comes from a study of blood T cell repertoires in COVID-19. The overall study: Some COVID-19 samples were acute and others convalescent; all came from the United States, Italy and Spain. The cDNA or gDNA used as material had been derived from T cells, B-cell-depleted T cells, or PBMCs.

Material for sequencing was peripheral blood. The source is a man older than 75 with acute or convalescent COVID-19. The chain combines TRBV4-2 with TRBJ1-2; D perhaps matches TRBD1 (6 bases). CDR3 loop: CASSPYGQTPTNYGYTF. The CDR3 region has the DNA TGTGCCAGCAGCCCTTACGGACAGACACCCACTAACTATGGCTACACCTTC.